This TCR beta chain is from a study of regulatory T cells in long-lasting Graves disease. In this sample, this clonotype turned up a few times. Its antigen is still unknown. Relying on iRepertoire HTBI primers and Arm-PCR of CDR3 regions, the team built TCR beta libraries. TCRdb independently ran MiXCR on the multiplex PCR reads; one entry per CDR3 protein. The sample yields 450,000 to 500,000 distinct CDR3 sequences, 15% to 20% seen once. Study-wide points: Whereas new patients shared about a thousand public clonotypes, persistent patients shared more, at under 3,500.

Germline values: CDR1 SGHTS, CDR2 YDEGEE. The CDR3 extends over 15 amino acids. Trimming cost V 4 bases and J 9 bases, with 20 bases left between them. Time point of the sample: newly diagnosed GD, antithyroid drugs for less than 3 months. Extracted PBMC RNA gave rise to the TCR library. This sample was also put to use in a study of T cells in Graves' hyperthyroidism and ophthalmopathy. As that study records: Absent ophthalmopathy progression within 18 months defined stable Graves' hyperthyroidism. For ophthalmopathy, model prediction preceded onset by a median 6.5 months.

The sequence was obtained from a man in his forties with Graves disease. The sequenced sample was peripheral blood mononuclear cells (PBMCs), obtained at new diagnosis, from a patient treated with antithyroid drugs. This chain connects TRBV5-8 to TRBJ1-5, with D tentatively TRBD1 (6 bases). The CDR3 protein is CASSIGQRGLGPQHF. The CDR3, as DNA: TGTGCCAGCAGCATAGGACAGCGGGGCCTTGGGCCCCAGCATTTT.